This T cell receptor beta chain was sequenced in a study of CD8 T cells in Susac syndrome. This clonotype was picked up one time. The RNA input was about 0.5 to 1 ug, and it was reverse transcribed with random hexamers. From the immunoSEQ multiplex PCR reads, TCRdb called clonotypes with MiXCR, one entry per CDR3 protein. The data show approximately 150,000 distinct CDR3 sequences, with about 93% seen just once and more than 0.13% held by the top ten. Germline CDR1 is MDHEN and CDR2 is SYDVKM. V was shortened by 5 bases and J by 1 base, with 11 bases between the two germline ends. The CDR3 extends over 14 amino acids.

The sequence was obtained from a human donor in good health. The sequencing input was CD4+ T cells from PBMCs. The J gene is TRBJ1-1, the V gene TRBV28; D is perhaps TRBD1 (6 bases). The CDR3, as DNA: TGTGCCAGCAGTGCGGGACACAAGAACACTGAAGCTTTCTTT. Its translation: CASSAGHKNTEAFF.